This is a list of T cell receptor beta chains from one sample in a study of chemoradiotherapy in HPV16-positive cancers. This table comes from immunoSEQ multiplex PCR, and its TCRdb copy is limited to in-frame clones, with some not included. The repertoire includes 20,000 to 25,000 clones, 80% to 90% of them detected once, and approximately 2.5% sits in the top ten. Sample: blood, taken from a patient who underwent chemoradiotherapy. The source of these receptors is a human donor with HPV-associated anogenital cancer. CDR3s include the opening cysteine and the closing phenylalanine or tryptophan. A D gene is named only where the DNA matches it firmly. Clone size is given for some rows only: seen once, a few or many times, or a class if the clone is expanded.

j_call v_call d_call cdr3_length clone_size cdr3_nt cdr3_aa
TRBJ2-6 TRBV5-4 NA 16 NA TGTGCCAGCAGCCGGTCACAGGGTGCCGGGGCCAACGTCCTGACTTTC CASSRSQGAGANVLTF
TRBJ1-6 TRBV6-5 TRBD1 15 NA TGTGCCAGCAGTTACTCGAACAGGGGTAATTCACCCCTCCACTTT CASSYSNRGNSPLHF
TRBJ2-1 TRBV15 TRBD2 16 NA TGTGCCACCAGCAGAGGGACTAGCGGGAGGGTCAATGAGCAGTTCTTC CATSRGTSGRVNEQFF
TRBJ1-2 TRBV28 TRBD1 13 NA TGTGCCAGCAGTTTTAACTACAGGGGCGGCTACACCTTC CASSFNYRGGYTF
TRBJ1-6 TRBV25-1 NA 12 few TGTGCCAGCAGTGAAAACGGTTCACCCCTCCACTTT CASSENGSPLHF
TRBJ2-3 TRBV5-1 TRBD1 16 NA TGCGCCAGCAGCTTGGCAGGGGGAAGGGGAACAGATACGCAGTATTTT CASSLAGGRGTDTQYF
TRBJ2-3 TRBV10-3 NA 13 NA TGTGCCATCAGTTCGGGGTACACAGATACGCAGTATTTT CAISSGYTDTQYF
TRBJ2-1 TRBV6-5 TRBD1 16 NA TGTGCCAGCAGTTCCGACAGGGCAAACCCCTACAATGAGCAGTTCTTC CASSSDRANPYNEQFF
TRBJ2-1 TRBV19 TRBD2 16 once TGTGCCAGTAGTACCCCAGGACTAGCGGGTAACAATGAGCAGTTCTTC CASSTPGLAGNNEQFF
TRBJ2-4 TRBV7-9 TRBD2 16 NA TGTGCCAGCAGCCGCCCCACTAGCGGGGACAAAAACATTCAGTACTTC CASSRPTSGDKNIQYF
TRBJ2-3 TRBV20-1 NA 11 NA TGCAGTGCTAGACATGCAGATACGCAGTATTTT CSARHADTQYF
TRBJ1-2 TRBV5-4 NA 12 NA TGTGCCAGCAGCTCACAGTACTATGGCTACACCTTC CASSSQYYGYTF
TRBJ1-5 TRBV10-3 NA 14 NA TGTGCCATCAGTGGGGGCACGGGCAATCAGCCCCAGCATTTT CAISGGTGNQPQHF
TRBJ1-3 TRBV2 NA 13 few TGTGCCAGCAAAGTGGATCTTGGAAACACCATATATTTT CASKVDLGNTIYF
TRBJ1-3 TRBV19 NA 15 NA TGTGCCAGTAACGCCAGGTTTCACTCTGGAAACACCATATATTTT CASNARFHSGNTIYF
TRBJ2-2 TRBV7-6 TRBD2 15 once TGTGCCAGCAGTAACCGGCGGGGGGGTGTCGGGGAGCTGTTTTTT CASSNRRGGVGELFF
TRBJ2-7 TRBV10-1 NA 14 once TGCGCCAGCAGCGCGCTGGATGAACCGAGGGAGCAGTACTTC CASSALDEPREQYF
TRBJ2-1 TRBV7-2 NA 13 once TGTGCCAGCAGCTTAGGGCGGTACAATGAGCAGTTCTTC CASSLGRYNEQFF
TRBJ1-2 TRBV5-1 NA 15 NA TGCGCCAGCAGCTTGGCAGGAGGGTCGGGGTATGGCTACACCTTC CASSLAGGSGYGYTF
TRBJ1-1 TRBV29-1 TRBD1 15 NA TGCAGCGTTTCGAAAGGGGGACAGTTTAACACTGAAGCTTTCTTT CSVSKGGQFNTEAFF
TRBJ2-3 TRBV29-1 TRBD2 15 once TGCAGCGTTCGCAGCGGCGGGAGCCCCACAGATACGCAGTATTTT CSVRSGGSPTDTQYF
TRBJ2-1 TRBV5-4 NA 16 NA TGTGCCAGCAGCCGCGGAGGGGTTGGGGGTTACAATGAGCAGTTCTTC CASSRGGVGGYNEQFF
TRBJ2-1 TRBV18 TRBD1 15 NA TGTGCCAGCTCACCAACCCGGAACAGGGGAGATGAGCAGTTCTTC CASSPTRNRGDEQFF
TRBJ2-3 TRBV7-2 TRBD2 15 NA TGTGCCAGCAGCCCTCAGCGGGGGCCCACAGATACGCAGTATTTT CASSPQRGPTDTQYF
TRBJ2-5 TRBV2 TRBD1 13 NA TGTGCCAGCACCGGACAGGGCCAAGAGACCCAGTACTTC CASTGQGQETQYF
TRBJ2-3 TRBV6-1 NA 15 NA TGTGCCAGCATGGGATCCAGCGGCCGCACAGATACGCAGTATTTT CASMGSSGRTDTQYF
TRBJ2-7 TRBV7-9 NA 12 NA TGTGCCAGCAGCTTAGTGCCGTACGAGCAGTACTTC CASSLVPYEQYF
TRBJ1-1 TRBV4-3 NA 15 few TGCGCCAGCAGCCAAGATTTAGAGGGATGGACTGAAGCTTTCTTT CASSQDLEGWTEAFF
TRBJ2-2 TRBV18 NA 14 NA TGTGCCAGCTCACCTAGAAGGAACGCCGGGGAGCTGTTTTTT CASSPRRNAGELFF
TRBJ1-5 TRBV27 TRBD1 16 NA TGTGCCAGCAGTACGGCCGGGGACAGCAGCAATCAGCCCCAGCATTTT CASSTAGDSSNQPQHF
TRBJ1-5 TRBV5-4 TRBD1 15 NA TGTGCCAGCAGCGTAGACAGGGAAGTGGGTCAGCCCCAGCATTTT CASSVDREVGQPQHF
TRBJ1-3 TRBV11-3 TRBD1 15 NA TGTGCCAGCAGCAGGACGACAGGGGTCGGAAACACCATATATTTT CASSRTTGVGNTIYF
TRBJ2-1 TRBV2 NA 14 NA TGTGCCAGCAGTCTACTCGGTGGGGGTAATGAGCAGTTCTTC CASSLLGGGNEQFF
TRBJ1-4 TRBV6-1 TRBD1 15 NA TGTGCCAGCAGTGAAAACAGGGGATTAGGTGAAAAACTGTTTTTT CASSENRGLGEKLFF
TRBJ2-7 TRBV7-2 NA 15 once TGTGCCAGCAGCCCCCAACCCCGGGAAACCTACGAGCAGTACTTC CASSPQPRETYEQYF
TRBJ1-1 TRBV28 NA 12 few TGTGCCAGCAGTTTAGGATCCACTGAAGCTTTCTTT CASSLGSTEAFF
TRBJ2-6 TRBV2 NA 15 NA TGTGCCAGCAGTGTTCGTGGCTCTGGGGCCAACGTCCTGACTTTC CASSVRGSGANVLTF
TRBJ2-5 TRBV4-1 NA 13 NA TGCGCCAGCAGCCAAGTTGGGCAAGAGACCCAGTACTTC CASSQVGQETQYF
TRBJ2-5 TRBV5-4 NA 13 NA TGTGCCAGCAGCTTTTCTCAGAGGGCGCCCGACAACTTC CASSFSQRAPDNF
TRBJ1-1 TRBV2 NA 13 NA TGTGCCAGCTCTCGGGGGCGACAGGCTGAAGCTTTCTTT CASSRGRQAEAFF
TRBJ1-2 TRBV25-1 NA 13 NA TGTGCCAGCAGTGATCTGACGCGAGGCGGCTACACCTTC CASSDLTRGGYTF
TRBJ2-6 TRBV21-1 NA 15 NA TGTGCCAGTCGACTAGACAGCTCTGGGGCCAACGTCCTGACTTTC CASRLDSSGANVLTF
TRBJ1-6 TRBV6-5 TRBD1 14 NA TGTGCCAGCAAACAGGGGGCACGCAATTCACCCCTCCACTTT CASKQGARNSPLHF
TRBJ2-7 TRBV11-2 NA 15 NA TGTGCCAGCAGCCCCGACCAAATAACCTCCTACGAGCAGTACTTC CASSPDQITSYEQYF
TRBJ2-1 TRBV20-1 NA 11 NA TGCAGTGGGGCTGTGTACAATGAGCAGTTCTTC CSGAVYNEQFF
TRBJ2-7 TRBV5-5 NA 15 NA TGTGCCAGCAGCTTGGTTGGGGATAGCAGCTACGAGCAGTACTTC CASSLVGDSSYEQYF
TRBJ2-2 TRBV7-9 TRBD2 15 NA TGTGCCAGCAGCCCAGTAGCGGGGAACACCGGGGAGCTGTTTTTT CASSPVAGNTGELFF
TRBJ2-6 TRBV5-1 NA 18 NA TGCGCCAGCAGCCCCCTCCAAGGACTCCGCTCTGGGGCCAACGTCCTGACTTTC CASSPLQGLRSGANVLTF
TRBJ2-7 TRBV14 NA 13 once TGTGCCAGCAGCCGCCCCAACCTCTACGAGCAGTACTTC CASSRPNLYEQYF